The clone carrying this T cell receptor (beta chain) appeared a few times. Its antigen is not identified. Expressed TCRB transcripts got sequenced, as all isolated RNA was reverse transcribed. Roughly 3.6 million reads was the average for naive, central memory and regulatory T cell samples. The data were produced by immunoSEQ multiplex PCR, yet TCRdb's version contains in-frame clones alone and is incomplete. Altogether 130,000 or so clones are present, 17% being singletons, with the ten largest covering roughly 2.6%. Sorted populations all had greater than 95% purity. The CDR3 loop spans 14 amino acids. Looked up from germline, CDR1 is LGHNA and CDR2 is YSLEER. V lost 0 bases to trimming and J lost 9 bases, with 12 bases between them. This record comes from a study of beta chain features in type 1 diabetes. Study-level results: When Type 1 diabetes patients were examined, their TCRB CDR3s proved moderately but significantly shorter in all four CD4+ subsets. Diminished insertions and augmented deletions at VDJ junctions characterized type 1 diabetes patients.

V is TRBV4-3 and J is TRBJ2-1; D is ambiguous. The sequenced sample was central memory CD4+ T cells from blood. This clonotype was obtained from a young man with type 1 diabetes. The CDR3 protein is CASSQEAPATEQFF. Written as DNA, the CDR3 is TGCGCCAGCAGCCAAGAGGCCCCCGCAACTGAGCAGTTCTTC.